A selection of T cell receptor beta chains follows, all from one sample in a study of shared clonotypes between healthy human individuals. The data were produced by immunoSEQ multiplex PCR, yet TCRdb's version contains in-frame clones alone and is incomplete. Among about 1 million clones, around 74% were seen once, and the ten largest hold around 1.5%. What was sequenced was memory CD4+ T cells sorted from blood. These receptors all stem from a man between 18 and 35 years old in good health. Both conserved end residues are part of each CDR3. The order of the fields is J gene, D gene, V gene, clone size, CDR3 length, CDR3 protein, CDR3 DNA. D genes are given only for firm matches. Clone size appears in some rows only: once, few, many, or a class for an expanded clone.

TRBJ2-2	TRBD2	TRBV4-3	NA	19	CASSQDGGLAGINTGELFF	TGCGCCAGCAGCCAAGATGGCGGACTAGCGGGGATTAACACCGGGGAGCTGTTTTTT
TRBJ2-2	NA	TRBV25-1	NA	13	CASSGARTGELFF	TGTGCCAGCAGTGGAGCCCGCACCGGGGAGCTGTTTTTT
TRBJ1-2	TRBD1	TRBV5-4	NA	15	CASSLALGQRRGYTF	TGTGCCAGCAGCTTGGCCCTGGGACAGCGGAGGGGCTACACCTTC
TRBJ2-2	NA	TRBV10-1	few	12	CASSENTGELFF	TGCGCCAGCAGTGAAAACACCGGGGAGCTGTTTTTT
TRBJ1-3	TRBD1	TRBV6-1	NA	18	CASSGPGQGITTGNTIYF	TGTGCCAGCAGTGGGCCGGGACAGGGAATTACTACTGGAAACACCATATATTTT
TRBJ1-2	NA	TRBV27	NA	14	CASSLSGSNYGYTF	TGTGCCAGCAGTTTGAGCGGGTCTAACTATGGCTACACCTTC
TRBJ1-1	NA	TRBV14	NA	16	CASSQVGLGSGTEAFF	TGTGCCAGCAGCCAAGTTGGTTTAGGAAGTGGGACTGAAGCTTTCTTT
TRBJ1-6	TRBD1	TRBV18	NA	15	CASSPRGDSNSPLHF	TGTGCCAGCTCACCGAGAGGGGACAGTAATTCACCCCTCCACTTT
TRBJ2-2	TRBD2	TRBV28	NA	15	CASSAGLAGTGELFF	TGTGCCAGCAGTGCGGGACTAGCGGGGACCGGGGAGCTGTTTTTT
TRBJ1-1	NA	TRBV6-1	many	12	CASSEGGPRAFF	TGTGCCAGCAGTGAAGGAGGACCCAGGGCTTTCTTT
TRBJ1-2	NA	TRBV6-5	NA	15	CASSSSVTVNYGYTF	TGTGCCAGCAGTTCCTCCGTGACAGTAAACTATGGCTACACCTTC
TRBJ2-2	TRBD1	TRBV2	NA	15	CASSEIGQGAGELFF	TGTGCCAGCAGTGAAATTGGCCAGGGGGCCGGGGAGCTGTTTTTT
TRBJ2-5	TRBD1	TRBV5-6	NA	15	CASSLGTGGRETQYF	TGTGCCAGCAGCTTGGGGACAGGGGGCAGAGAGACCCAGTACTTC
TRBJ2-7	TRBD1	TRBV5-1	NA	15	CASSLGTGNTYEQYF	TGCGCCAGCAGCTTGGGGACAGGGAATACCTACGAGCAGTACTTC
TRBJ2-5	TRBD2	TRBV27	NA	13	CASSPGLAGTQYF	TGTGCCAGCAGTCCGGGACTAGCGGGGACCCAGTACTTC
TRBJ2-3	NA	TRBV2	NA	14	CARSSGTSTDTQYF	TGTGCCCGCTCTTCCGGGACTAGCACAGATACGCAGTATTTT